The 24 T cell receptor beta chains in this list originate from one sample, sequenced in a study of T cells in Graves' hyperthyroidism and ophthalmopathy. The investigators amplified TCR beta CDR3 regions from RNA transcripts. First-round RT-PCR with HTBI primers amplified the TCR CDR3 region. TCRdb called the multiplex PCR reads again in MiXCR, with one record for every CDR3 protein. The sample records about 350,000 distinct CDR3 sequences, about a sixth being singletons. The sample comprised blood. The receptors here all came from a woman younger than 45 with Graves' hyperthyroidism that later progressed to Graves' ophthalmopathy.

This clonotype showed up many times. The chain employs TRBV10-2 and TRBJ1-5; D unclear. Trimming took 3 bases from V and 4 from J, leaving 13 bases between them. Germline CDR1 and CDR2: WSHSY and SAAADI. The CDR3 is 15 residues long. CDR3 DNA: TGCGCCAGCAGTGAAATGGGAGGAGTGAATCAGCCCCAGCATTTT. As protein: CASSEMGGVNQPQHF.

The chain carries TRBV7-2 and TRBJ1-2; 9 positions agree with TRBD1. J lost 8 bases, V lost 4 bases, and 17 bases had no gene match. This CDR3 is 17 amino acids long. Germline-derived CDR1 and CDR2 are SGHTA and FQGNSA. The CDR3 sequence: CASSWTKPWDRVGGYTF. The CDR3 coding sequence is TGTGCCAGCAGCTGGACGAAGCCCTGGGACAGGGTCGGAGGCTACACCTTC.

This clonotype was detected ten times or more. The V and J genes are TRBV27 and TRBJ2-3, with 7 positions matching TRBD2. There are 15 residues in the CDR3. With 2 bases clipped from V and 7 bases from J, the junction kept 9 bases outside the gene matches. From germline, CDR1 is MNHEY and CDR2 SMNVEV (reference sequence). CDR3 sequence reads: CASSLGGDPTHTQYF. In DNA, the CDR3 is TGTGCCAGCAGTTTAGGGGGGGATCCCACCCATACGCAGTATTTT.

The sample holds many counts of this clonotype. This chain joins TRBV27 and TRBJ1-2; D gene ambiguous. Trimming shortened V by 2 bases and J by 4 bases, and 8 bases separated the two germline ends. There are 13 residues in the CDR3. In germline, CDR1 is MNHEY, CDR2 SMNVEV (reference sequence). CDR3 nucleotide sequence: TGTGCCAGCAGTTTACACAGTTCCTATGGCTACACCTTC. Amino acids: CASSLHSSYGYTF.

This clonotype was seen more than once but under ten times. V gene TRBV6-1 combines with J gene TRBJ1-3, with D possibly matching TRBD1 (5 bases). Trimming shortened V by 6 bases and J by 0 bases, and 18 bases separated the two germline ends. The V gene's germline CDR1 is MNHNS and CDR2 SASEGT. The CDR3 sequence is 17 residues long. This CDR3 reads CASRGTTGVISGNTIYF. DNA for the CDR3: TGTGCCAGCAGAGGTACGACGGGGGTAATCTCTGGAAACACCATATATTTT.

This clonotype has ten or more counts. V and J are TRBV2 and TRBJ2-7, with D hard to call. Trimming took off 5 bases at V and 1 base at J, with 9 bases between the two ends. Germline assignment: CDR1 SNHLY and CDR2 FYNNEI. CDR3 length: 13 amino acids. CDR3 protein: CASSQDGSYEQYF. In DNA form, the CDR3 reads TGTGCCAGCAGTCAGGACGGATCCTACGAGCAGTACTTC.

The chain is built from TRBV2 and TRBJ1-2; D is undetermined. Trimming took off 6 bases at V and 2 bases at J, with 16 bases between the two ends. CDR3 length equals 15 residues. CDR1 is SNHLY and CDR2 is FYNNEI in the germline V gene. The CDR3 spells CASRRTADENYGYTF. The CDR3 DNA sequence: TGTGCCAGCAGACGTACAGCGGACGAAAACTATGGCTACACCTTC.

In this sample, this clonotype turned up many times. The CDR3 loop is CASRQNAGYGYTF. The CDR3 DNA sequence: TGCGCCAGCAGACAGAATGCGGGGTATGGCTACACCTTC. V gene TRBV4-1 combines with J gene TRBJ1-2; no reliable D call. Trimming left V 6 bases short and J 5 bases short, with 13 bases between. This CDR3 comprises 13 residues. CDR1 MGHRA and CDR2 YSYEKL come from the germline V gene.

This clonotype was counted between two and nine times. The rearrangement joins TRBV7-9 to TRBJ1-1; no clear D. This CDR3 has 13 residues. Germline V lookup: CDR1 SEHNR, CDR2 FQNEAQ (reference sequence). The V and J ends lost 6 bases and 4 bases respectively, with 12 bases between them. The CDR3 DNA reads as TGTGCCAGCAGAAGAGGGCCGGTCACTGAAGCTTTCTTT. Translation: CASRRGPVTEAFF.

This clonotype occurred many times. This chain joins TRBV20-1 and TRBJ2-1; D might be TRBD2 (6 bases). Trimming removed 0 bases at V and 2 bases at J, with 29 bases between. The CDR3 has 21 amino acids. Germline V gene sequence: CDR1 DFQATT, CDR2 SNEGSKA (reference sequence). CDR3 protein: CSARDWLGLEGESGAYNEQFF. The CDR3 coding sequence is TGCAGTGCTAGAGATTGGCTCGGATTGGAGGGTGAATCGGGCGCCTACAATGAGCAGTTCTTC.

This clonotype turned up a few times. A read error may explain this, as a much larger clone is one base away. The chain has TRBV6-1 and TRBJ1-2; a possible D gene is TRBD1 (5 bases). Germline lookup yields CDR1 MNHNS and CDR2 SASEGT. The V and J ends lost 2 bases and 5 bases respectively, with 12 bases between them. The CDR3 runs 14 residues. The chain's CDR3 is CASSENRDGYGYTF. In DNA form, the CDR3 reads TGTGCCAGCAGTGAAAACCGGGACGGATATGGCTACACCTTC.

This rearrangement joins TRBV6-1 to TRBJ2-2, with D perhaps TRBD1 (6 bases). Deletions cut 6 bases from V and 0 bases from J, with 11 bases between. From germline, CDR1 is MNHNS and CDR2 SASEGT. The CDR3 is 15 amino acids. CDR3 in DNA: TGTGCCAGCAGGTCCGGGACAACGAACACCGGGGAGCTGTTTTTT. Its protein is CASRSGTTNTGELFF.

This clonotype was detected once. The junction differs from germline at one of its ends, possibly a read error. V usage is TRBV19 and J usage is TRBJ2-1; maybe TRBD2 (6 bases). Germline V CDR1 and CDR2: LNHDA, SQIVND (reference sequence). This CDR3 region has 14 residues. CDR3 nucleotide sequence: TGTGCCAGTAGTGATAGCGGAGCCTACAATGAGCGGTTCTTC. This encodes CASSDSGAYNERFF. The full variable domain, its missing parts supplied by reference TRBV19 and TRBJ2-1, is DGGITQSPKYLFRKEGQNVTLSCEQNLNHDAMYWYRQDPGQGLRLIYYSQIVNDFQKGDIAEGYSVSREKKESFPLTVTSAQKNPTAFYLCASSDSGAYNERFFGPGTRLTVL.

This clonotype was seen many times. The J gene is TRBJ2-2, the V gene TRBV5-1, with TRBD1 matching over 7 bases. Germline V gene sequence: CDR1 SGHRS, CDR2 YFSETQ. The junction had 18 bases not matched to a gene; V was cut back by 4 bases and J by 6 bases. The CDR3 covers 18 residues. The DNA of the CDR3 is TGCGCCAGCAGCCCTGTTTTTGCGGGTTCAACAGGGGCCGGGGAGCTGTTTTTT. It specifies CASSPVFAGSTGAGELFF.

This clonotype appeared a few times. The chain has TRBV20-1 and TRBJ1-5; 7 nucleotides align to TRBD1. J gave up 4 bases and V 6 bases, and 9 bases lay outside the gene matches. Germline loops: CDR1 DFQATT, CDR2 SNEGSKA (reference sequence). The CDR3 is made up of 14 amino acids. As DNA, the CDR3 is TGCAGTGCAAGCCCGGGACAGCTTAATCAGCCCCAGCATTTT. It yields the protein CSASPGQLNQPQHF.

At least ten counts were recorded for this clonotype. V usage is TRBV4-1 and J usage is TRBJ1-2; 9 positions agree with TRBD1. Germline V lookup: CDR1 MGHRA, CDR2 YSYEKL. With V trimmed by 4 bases and J by 3 bases, 6 bases remained unmatched. The CDR3 sequence is 15 residues long. The DNA for the CDR3 is TGCGCCAGCAGCCCTGGACAGGGGCCCGACTATGGCTACACCTTC. As protein: CASSPGQGPDYGYTF.

V is TRBV14 and J is TRBJ1-2; 7 bases line up with TRBD1. Germline lookup yields CDR1 SGHDN and CDR2 FVKESK. V lost 7 bases and J lost 4; bases outside the gene matches: 12. The CDR3 length is 15 residues. The CDR3: CASNHSFTGAYGYTF. The DNA for the CDR3 is TGTGCCAGCAACCATAGCTTCACAGGGGCCTATGGCTACACCTTC.

The sample holds many counts of this clonotype. The chain carries TRBV2 and TRBJ1-4, with 8 positions matching TRBD1. Losses at the gene ends were 2 bases for V and 8 bases for J; bases not matched to a gene: 7. Germline V gene lookup returns CDR1 SNHLY and CDR2 FYNNEI. The CDR3 runs 15 residues. CDR3 nucleotides: TGTGCCAGCAGTGAAAGGACAGGGTTCAACGAAAAACTGTTTTTT. It specifies CASSERTGFNEKLFF.

The CDR3 loop reads CASSTGEFGYTF. The CDR3 nucleotides are TGTGCCAGCTCAACAGGGGAGTTCGGCTACACCTTC. J is TRBJ1-2 and V is TRBV18; 7 bases are shared with TRBD1. The CDR3 is 12 amino acids. J was trimmed by 8 bases and V by 5 bases; bases with no gene match: 5. Germline CDR1 KGHSH, CDR2 LQKENI. The full variable domain, with the rest looked up from reference TRBV18 and TRBJ1-2, is NAGVMQNPRHLVRRRGQEARLRCSPMKGHSHVYWYRQLPEEGLKFMVYLQKENIIDESGMPKERFSAEFPKEGPSILRIQQVVRGDSAAYFCASSTGEFGYTFGSGTRLTVV.

The chain has TRBV19 and TRBJ2-7; D might be TRBD1 or TRBD2, each matching 5 bases. The length of the CDR3 is 12 residues. Trimming stripped 7 bases from V and 6 bases from J, with 13 bases between. Germline CDR1 is LNHDA and CDR2 is SQIVND (reference sequence). The chain's CDR3 is CASNGGIGEQYF. As DNA, the CDR3 is TGTGCCAGTAATGGGGGAATAGGCGAGCAGTACTTC.

This clonotype was recorded many times. The chain employs TRBV5-1 and TRBJ2-2; 8 bases match TRBD1. Germline V CDR1 and CDR2: SGHRS, YFSETQ. CDR3 length equals 17 residues. Unmatched junction bases numbered 8, after V lost 3 bases and J lost 1 base. Written as DNA, the CDR3 is TGCGCCAGCAGCTGGAGAACCGGGACAGGGAACACCGGGGAGCTGTTTTTT. Protein product: CASSWRTGTGNTGELFF.

In its sample, this clonotype was seen many times. This chain connects TRBV7-6 to TRBJ2-3; D call uncertain. Germline CDR1 and CDR2: SGHVS and FNYEAQ. The CDR3 spans 17 residues. Trimming shortened V by 2 bases and J by 0 bases, and 15 bases separated the two germline ends. Here the CDR3 reads CASSLLVSDGSTDTQYF. CDR3 bases: TGTGCCAGCAGCTTATTAGTAAGCGACGGAAGCACAGATACGCAGTATTTT.

The table lists this clonotype with many counts. The chain has TRBV28 and TRBJ1-3; 7 bases fit TRBD1. The CDR3 covers 15 residues. With V trimmed by 2 bases and J by 5 bases, 6 bases remained unmatched. Germline CDR1 is MDHEN and CDR2 is SYDVKM. The CDR3 sequence: CASSLLPGQRNTIYF. In DNA, the CDR3 is TGTGCCAGCAGTTTACTTCCGGGACAGCGAAACACCATATATTTT.

This clonotype has more than one count but fewer than ten. This rearrangement joins TRBV9 to TRBJ2-7, with D perhaps TRBD2 (6 bases). The germline V gene has CDR1 SGDLS and CDR2 YYNGEE. V dropped 0 bases and J dropped 5 bases, with 12 bases sitting between them. The CDR3 totals 14 residues. For the CDR3, the DNA is TGTGCCAGCAGCGTAGAAGGGAAGCGGGACGAGCAGTACTTC. Translation gives CASSVEGKRDEQYF.